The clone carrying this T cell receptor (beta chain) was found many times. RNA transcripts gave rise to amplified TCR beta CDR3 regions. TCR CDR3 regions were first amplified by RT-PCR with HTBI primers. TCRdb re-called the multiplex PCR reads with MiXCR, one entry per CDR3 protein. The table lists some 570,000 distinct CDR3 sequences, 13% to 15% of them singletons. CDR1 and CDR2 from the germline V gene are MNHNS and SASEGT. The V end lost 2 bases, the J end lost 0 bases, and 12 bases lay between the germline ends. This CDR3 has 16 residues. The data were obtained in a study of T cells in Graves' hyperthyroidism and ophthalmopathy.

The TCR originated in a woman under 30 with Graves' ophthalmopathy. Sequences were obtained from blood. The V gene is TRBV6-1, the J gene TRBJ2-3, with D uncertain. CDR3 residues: CASSEMSVSSTDTQYF. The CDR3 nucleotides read TGTGCCAGCAGTGAAATGTCAGTATCTAGCACAGATACGCAGTATTTT.